A selection of T cell receptor beta chains follows, all from one sample in a study of OX40 agonist ivuxolimab in advanced cancers. Sequenced by immunoSEQ multiplex PCR; TCRdb stores in-frame clones only, minus some. The sample records 75,000 to 100,000 clones, 85% to 90% being singletons. Source: CD4+ or CD8+ T cells sorted from blood, taken in a trial of the OX40 agonist ivuxolimab. These receptors all come from an adult with an advanced solid tumor such as melanoma, head and neck, liver or kidney cancer. Both conserved end residues are part of each CDR3. A D gene is named only where the DNA matches it firmly. Expanded clones get a size class; other rows say once, few or many, or leave the size out.

CDR3aa	CDR3nt	abundance	v_gene	d_gene	j_gene
CATSKGTSGTSTDTQYF	TGTGCCACCAGCAAAGGGACTAGCGGGACTAGCACAGATACGCAGTATTTT	.	TRBV15	TRBD2	TRBJ2-3
CASSMTPGRRGYNSPLHF	TGTGCCAGCAGCATGACTCCGGGACGGCGTGGTTATAATTCACCCCTCCACTTT	.	TRBV5-4	.	TRBJ1-6
CASSLQDTSTGELFF	TGTGCCAGCAGCTTGCAGGACACCTCCACCGGGGAGCTGTTTTTT	.	TRBV7-9	.	TRBJ2-2
CASSPPPGTSGIQETQYF	TGTGCCAGCTCGCCGCCCCCCGGGACTAGCGGGATACAAGAGACCCAGTACTTC	.	TRBV18	TRBD2	TRBJ2-5
CASSLDRDNYGYTF	TGTGCCAGCAGCTTAGACCGGGATAACTATGGCTACACCTTC	.	TRBV11-2	.	TRBJ1-2
CASGRGAQETQYF	TGTGCCAGCGGCCGAGGGGCCCAAGAGACCCAGTACTTC	.	TRBV6-6	.	TRBJ2-5
CASSAKGRGIVEQYF	TGTGCCAGCAGTGCGAAAGGCAGGGGTATCGTCGAGCAGTACTTC	.	TRBV27	.	TRBJ2-7
CARSSPAEQYF	TGTGCCAGAAGCTCTCCGGCCGAGCAGTACTTC	.	TRBV5-3	.	TRBJ2-7
CASSGVPRQGNTEAFF	TGTGCCAGCAGTGGGGTCCCCCGACAGGGGAACACTGAAGCTTTCTTT	.	TRBV6-1	TRBD1	TRBJ1-1
CASSSSPTF	TGTGCCAGCAGCTCGTCCCCCACCTTC	.	TRBV5-6	.	TRBJ2-7
CSVEEGLGQPQHF	TGCAGCGTTGAGGAGGGGCTGGGTCAGCCCCAGCATTTT	.	TRBV29-1	.	TRBJ1-5
CASSSPGQGVRGEQFF	TGTGCCAGCAGCTCGCCGGGACAGGGGGTAAGGGGTGAGCAGTTCTTC	.	TRBV11-1	TRBD1	TRBJ2-1
CASLRDKNTGELFF	TGTGCCAGCCTCCGGGACAAAAACACCGGGGAGCTGTTTTTT	.	TRBV2	.	TRBJ2-2
CASSQPPGREKASYEQYF	TGCGCCAGCAGCCAACCACCCGGGCGGGAGAAGGCATCCTACGAGCAGTACTTC	.	TRBV4-1	TRBD2	TRBJ2-7
CASSLVEGSEYF	TGTGCCAGCAGCTTAGTAGAAGGGTCGGAGTACTTC	few	TRBV11-1	.	TRBJ2-5
CASSLRDRGLGYTF	TGTGCCAGCAGTTTACGGGACAGGGGGCTTGGCTACACCTTC	.	TRBV28	TRBD1	TRBJ1-2
CASQLPLQETQYF	TGTGCCAGCCAACTCCCGCTCCAAGAGACCCAGTACTTC	.	TRBV6-6	.	TRBJ2-5
CASSYRDRTDTQYF	TGCGCCAGCAGCTACCGGGACAGGACAGATACGCAGTATTTT	.	TRBV4-1	TRBD1	TRBJ2-3
CASSLDRFYEQYF	TGTGCCAGCAGTTTGGACAGGTTCTACGAGCAGTACTTC	few	TRBV11-2	TRBD1	TRBJ2-7
CASSRNPDRPDGGYTF	TGCGCCAGCAGCCGAAACCCGGACAGGCCCGACGGAGGCTACACCTTC	once	TRBV5-1	TRBD1	TRBJ1-2
CASRPGQGAYGYTF	TGCGCCAGCAGGCCGGGACAGGGGGCCTATGGCTACACCTTC	.	TRBV5-1	TRBD1	TRBJ1-2
CASSLSPRQPYEQYF	TGTGCCAGCAGTTTATCGCCCCGTCAACCCTACGAGCAGTACTTC	.	TRBV27	.	TRBJ2-7
CASSGSSGGVTYEQYF	TGTGCCAGCAGTGGATCGTCAGGGGGAGTCACCTACGAGCAGTACTTC	.	TRBV28	TRBD1	TRBJ2-7
CASSPPPGLASYEQYF	TGTGCCAGCAGCCCCCCCCCGGGACTAGCGTCATACGAGCAGTACTTC	.	TRBV7-9	TRBD2	TRBJ2-7
CASDSGTTNEKLFF	TGTGCCTCCGACTCTGGGACAACTAATGAAAAACTGTTTTTT	.	TRBV30	.	TRBJ1-4
CASSRSSRGGMNTEAFF	TGTGCCAGCTCACGATCCTCCAGGGGGGGAATGAACACTGAAGCTTTCTTT	.	TRBV18	TRBD1	TRBJ1-1
CASRVLQGDEKLFF	TGTGCCAGCAGGGTCTTGCAGGGGGATGAAAAACTGTTTTTT	few	TRBV27	TRBD1	TRBJ1-4
CASSLMGTANYGYTF	TGTGCCAGCAGTTTAATGGGGACGGCTAACTATGGCTACACCTTC	.	TRBV28	.	TRBJ1-2
CASSLEGAGTGELFF	TGTGCCAGCAGCTTGGAGGGGGCTGGCACCGGGGAGCTGTTTTTT	.	TRBV5-4	TRBD1	TRBJ2-2
CASSYSTSNAGEQYF	TGTGCCAGCAGTTACTCGACCTCGAATGCCGGCGAGCAGTACTTC	once	TRBV6-5	.	TRBJ2-7
CASTPRSGRRAKNIQYF	TGCGCCAGCACCCCGAGGAGCGGGAGACGTGCCAAAAACATTCAGTACTTC	.	TRBV23-1	TRBD2	TRBJ2-4
CASSRRGRVYGYTF	TGTGCCAGCAGTCGAAGGGGCAGGGTTTATGGCTACACCTTC	.	TRBV28	.	TRBJ1-2
CASSSQIKNIQYF	TGTGCCAGCAGCTCGCAGATCAAAAACATTCAGTACTTC	.	TRBV6-1	.	TRBJ2-4
CASTLSAASYNEQFF	TGTGCCAGCACTCTGAGTGCGGCATCCTACAATGAGCAGTTCTTC	.	TRBV9	.	TRBJ2-1
CASSLANGDNSPLHF	TGCGCCAGCAGCTTGGCCAATGGGGATAATTCACCCCTCCACTTT	.	TRBV5-1	.	TRBJ1-6
CASSGGNEQFF	TGTGCCAGCAGCGGGGGGAATGAGCAGTTCTTC	.	TRBV7-9	.	TRBJ2-1
CASSVVDGGISQYF	TGTGCCAGCAGCGTAGTTGACGGAGGGATCTCCCAGTACTTC	.	TRBV9	.	TRBJ2-5
CASSLEAGAKNIQYF	TGCGCCAGCAGCTTGGAAGCGGGAGCCAAAAACATTCAGTACTTC	few	TRBV5-1	.	TRBJ2-4
CASSPTQETQYF	TGTGCCAGCTCACCGACTCAAGAGACCCAGTACTTC	.	TRBV18	.	TRBJ2-5